The 19 T cell receptor beta chains below were found in one sample sequenced in a study of Ad26.COV2.S vaccination and SARS-CoV-2 variants. Treatment denoted: 15 to 20 received Ad26.COV2.S at low or high dose, single or two shots; about 5 received placebo; per-sample allocation not given. After the first vaccine or placebo injection, samples were drawn on day 63. The protocol was immunoSEQ multiplex PCR, while the TCRdb copy is restricted to in-frame clones and leaves out a portion. The sample lists hundreds of thousands of clones, about 88% occurring once. The sample in question was peripheral blood, obtained in a trial of Ad26.COV2.S vaccine versus placebo. These receptors originate from a person between 18 and 60 years old who received the Ad26.COV2.S COVID-19 vaccine or a placebo.

The J gene is TRBJ2-2, the V gene TRBV7-9; maybe TRBD1 (5 bases). This CDR3 is 14 amino acids long. Trimming left V 1 base short and J 3 bases short, with 6 bases between. Looked up from germline, CDR1 is SEHNR and CDR2 is FQNEAQ (reference sequence). CDR3 coding DNA: TGTGCCAGCAGCTTAGTAGGGGACACCGGGGAGCTGTTTTTT. It yields the protein CASSLVGDTGELFF. The variable domain in full, completed from reference TRBV7-9 and TRBJ2-2, reads DTGVSQNPRHKITKRGQNVTFRCDPISEHNRLYWYRQTLGQGPEFLTYFQNEAQLEKSRLLSDRFSAERPKGSFSTLEIQRTEQGDSAMYLCASSLVGDTGELFFGEGSRLTVL.

The V gene is TRBV29-1, the J gene TRBJ2-1, with D maybe TRBD1 (5 bases). V lost 3 bases and J lost 9, with 6 bases in between. Germline values: CDR1 SQVTM, CDR2 ANQGSEA. The length of the CDR3 is 10 residues. CDR3 bases: TGCAGCGTTGAGGACACTGAGCAGTTCTTC. This gives the protein CSVEDTEQFF.

V is TRBV7-2 and J is TRBJ2-2, with TRBD2 matching 13 bases. V lost 5 bases to trimming and J lost 5 bases; unmatched junction nucleotides: 8. The CDR3 spans 17 residues. Germline CDR1 is SGHTA and CDR2 is FQGNSA. CDR3 residues: CASSPGLAGSGTGELFF. CDR3 bases: TGTGCCAGCAGCCCGGGACTAGCGGGATCGGGTACCGGGGAGCTGTTTTTT.

The rearrangement links TRBV3-1 (or the pseudogene TRBV3-2) to TRBJ1-1; a possible D gene is TRBD1 (5 bases). The CDR3 length is 17 residues. Germline CDR1 reads LGHDT; CDR2 reads YNNKEL (reference sequence). The V end was cut by 0 bases, the J end by 5 bases, with 19 bases between. CDR3 sequence (DNA): TGTGCCAGCAGCCAAGAGGTTGTGGGGCCGTCCGGGACTGAAGCTTTCTTT. Translated: CASSQEVVGPSGTEAFF.

The rearrangement joins TRBV5-4 to TRBJ2-7; the D is unclear. Germline V gives CDR1 SGHNT, CDR2 YYREEE (reference sequence). The length of the CDR3 is 13 residues. Trimming took 0 bases from V and 4 from J, leaving 8 bases between them. CDR3 sequence reads: CASSLVGSYEQYF. The CDR3 DNA is TGTGCCAGCAGCTTGGTTGGCTCGTACGAGCAGTACTTC. Looking up the rest from reference TRBV5-4 and TRBJ2-7 gives the full variable domain: ETGVTQSPTHLIKTRGQQVTLRCSSQSGHNTVSWYQQALGQGPQFIFQYYREEENGRGNFPPRFSGLQFPNYSSELNVNALELDDSALYLCASSLVGSYEQYFGPGTRLTVT.

This clone appeared a few times. The V gene is TRBV3-1 (or the pseudogene TRBV3-2), the J gene TRBJ2-7, with D unclear. This CDR3 is 13 amino acids long. Trimming removed 4 bases from V and 1 base from J, with 8 bases in between. Germline V CDR1 and CDR2: LGHDT, YNNKEL (reference sequence). The CDR3 DNA reads as TGTGCCAGCAGCCCAATTGAGTCCTACGAGCAGTACTTC. Amino acids: CASSPIESYEQYF.

The rearrangement joins TRBV4-3 to TRBJ2-1; 7 bases are a match to TRBD2. Germline CDR1 LGHNA, CDR2 YSLEER. The CDR3 extends over 15 amino acids. V was pared by 0 bases and J by 4 bases, with 3 bases of the junction left unmatched. The DNA of the CDR3 is TGCGCCAGCAGCCAAGATGGCGGGAGATACAATGAGCAGTTCTTC. This encodes CASSQDGGRYNEQFF.

The chain recombines TRBV5-1 with TRBJ1-3, with 9 bases fitting TRBD1. The CDR3 loop spans 15 amino acids. V lost 2 bases to trimming and J lost 4 bases; unmatched junction nucleotides: 4. Germline CDR1 SGHRS, CDR2 YFSETQ. The CDR3 sequence is CASSFNRGPGNTIYF. CDR3 in DNA: TGCGCCAGCAGCTTCAACAGGGGGCCAGGAAACACCATATATTTT.

The rearrangement links TRBV7-3 to TRBJ2-7, with 7 bases lining up with TRBD1. V shed 5 bases, J shed 4 bases, and the junction held 8 bases outside the gene matches. The CDR3 covers 14 residues. The germline gives CDR1 SGHTA, CDR2 FQGTGA. The DNA of the CDR3 is TGTGCCAGCAGCAGGGCCGGGACAGATTACGAGCAGTACTTC. Protein sequence: CASSRAGTDYEQYF.

This chain uses TRBV6-5 with TRBJ2-2, with 8 bases matching TRBD1. V lost 8 bases, J lost 7 bases, and 6 bases stayed unmatched. This CDR3 is 13 amino acids long. Looked up from germline, CDR1 is MNHEY and CDR2 is SVGAGI. The CDR3 is CASRQGFIGELFF. CDR3 sequence (DNA): TGTGCCAGCCGACAGGGGTTTATCGGGGAGCTGTTTTTT.

This clone was recorded only once. The V gene is TRBV5-4, the J gene TRBJ2-7; D is unclear. The CDR3 loop spans 11 amino acids. Germline CDR1 reads SGHNT; CDR2 reads YYREEE (reference sequence). Between the trimmed V and J ends, which lost 1 base and 6 bases, there was a span of 5 bases. Here the CDR3 DNA reads TGTGCCAGCAGCTTGTTCTCCGAGCAGTACTTC. It encodes CASSLFSEQYF.

V is TRBV9 and J is TRBJ2-7; 7 bases fit TRBD1. Unmatched junction bases numbered 4, after V lost 2 bases and J lost 2 bases. Germline values: CDR1 SGDLS, CDR2 YYNGEE. This CDR3 contains 14 residues. Here the CDR3 reads CASSVTGETYEQYF. The DNA for the CDR3 is TGTGCCAGCAGCGTCACAGGGGAAACCTACGAGCAGTACTTC.

The gene calls are TRBV6-5 and TRBJ2-1, with TRBD2 identical over 14 bases. Germline assignment: CDR1 MNHEY and CDR2 SVGAGI. The CDR3 extends over 14 amino acids. The trim removed 6 bases at V and 9 bases at J, leaving 4 bases unmatched. CDR3 DNA sequence: TGTGCCAGCAGCCGGGGACTAGCGGGAGTTGAGCAGTTCTTC. It is translated as CASSRGLAGVEQFF.

The V gene is TRBV18, the J gene TRBJ2-7; 10 bases are a match to TRBD2. This CDR3 has 16 amino acids. The germline CDR1 and CDR2 sequences are KGHSH and LQKENI. V lost 3 bases to trimming and J lost 3 bases; unmatched junction nucleotides: 8. The CDR3 protein is CASSPPLAGANYEQYF. The CDR3 DNA is TGTGCCAGCTCACCCCCTCTAGCGGGGGCCAACTACGAGCAGTACTTC.

The chain joins TRBV6-4 to TRBJ2-3, with D maybe TRBD1 (6 bases). Germline V gives CDR1 MRHNA, CDR2 SNTAGT. The CDR3 has 15 amino acids. V shed 0 bases and J shed 3 bases, with 10 bases lying between them. As DNA, the CDR3 is TGTGCCAGCAGTGACTCGAACAGGGCGACAGATACGCAGTATTTT. Its translation: CASSDSNRATDTQYF.

The V and J genes are TRBV7-9 and TRBJ2-1, with 13 bases identical to TRBD2. CDR1 and CDR2 (germline): SEHNR, FQNEAQ (reference sequence). The CDR3 length is 15 residues. The J segment lost 7 bases and the V segment lost 5 bases, leaving 5 bases of the junction unmatched. The DNA for the CDR3 is TGTGCCAGCAGCCCCGGGACTAGCGGGACAAATGAGCAGTTCTTC. This codes for CASSPGTSGTNEQFF.

Only a few counts were recorded for this clone. The chain recombines TRBV25-1 with TRBJ2-2; D ambiguous. Germline lookup yields CDR1 MGHDK and CDR2 SYGVNS. This CDR3 has 12 amino acids. V lost 2 bases and J 5 bases, leaving 3 bases between the germline ends. CDR3 region: CASSERTGELFF. CDR3 nucleotide sequence: TGTGCCAGCAGTGAACGAACCGGGGAGCTGTTTTTT.

The chain carries TRBV7-9 and TRBJ2-2, with D hard to call. Germline assignment: CDR1 SEHNR and CDR2 FQNEAQ (reference sequence). Trimming left V 2 bases short and J 8 bases short, with 9 bases between. This CDR3 region has 13 residues. CDR3 in amino acids: CASSLRVGGELFF. The CDR3 DNA reads as TGTGCCAGCAGCTTAAGGGTCGGTGGGGAGCTGTTTTTT.

The genes are TRBV2 and TRBJ2-7; 10 bases align to TRBD1. Germline trimming cut 7 bases from V and 7 bases from J; bases unmatched to any gene: 10. The CDR3 runs 14 residues. CDR1 and CDR2 from the germline V gene are SNHLY and FYNNEI. The CDR3, as DNA: TGTGCCAGCAACTCCGGGACAGGGGCAGGGGAGCAGTACTTC. Its protein product is CASNSGTGAGEQYF.